This record looks at one T cell receptor beta chain sequence and its context. Its matching antigen is unknown. Time point reported: newly diagnosed GD, antithyroid drugs for less than 3 months. There was RNA extracted from PBMCs, and the TCR library was made from it. The record originates from a study of regulatory T cells in long-lasting Graves disease. General observations from the study: Under persistent disease, TRBV28, TRBJ1-2 and TRBJ2-5 were used preferentially. The number of shared public clonotypes was higher in persistent patients (fewer than 3,000) than new patients (around 890).

Researchers made TCR beta libraries by using iRepertoire HTBI primers and running Arm-PCR on CDR3 regions. In the source study's methods: Detected in the samples were some 68 TRBV and approximately 14 TRBJ segments. TCRdb recomputed calls from the multiplex PCR reads with MiXCR, one row per CDR3 protein. For this entry, the V and J calls and clone size follow TCRdb and not the study's own pipeline. The sample shows roughly 500,000 distinct CDR3 sequences, roughly 12% of them seen only once. CDR3 length: 14 amino acids. V was trimmed by 4 bases and J by 5 bases, leaving 11 bases between them. CDR1 and CDR2 from the germline V gene are LGHNA and YNFKEQ. Separately, the same data were catalogued under a study of T cells in Graves' hyperthyroidism and ophthalmopathy. From that paper: Together with thyroid ultrasound, orbital computed tomography, serum thyroxine and TRAb, clinical symptoms were used for diagnoses.

Sequencing was performed on peripheral blood mononuclear cells (PBMCs), taken at new diagnosis, from a patient treated with antithyroid drugs. This clonotype was sampled from a man aged 25 to 40 with Graves disease. V usage is TRBV4-2 and J usage is TRBJ1-4; D unresolved. The CDR3 DNA follows: TGTGCCAGCAGCCGCGGGATTGAGAATGAAAAACTGTTTTTT. Translated: CASSRGIENEKLFF.